The clone carrying this T cell receptor (beta chain) occurred a few times. What it recognizes is unknown. V dropped 6 bases and J dropped 3; count of bases not matched to a gene: 2. This CDR3 comprises 14 residues. Germline V gene sequence: CDR1 MDHEN, CDR2 SYDVKM. The data are from a study of T-cell reconstitution after alpha-beta-depleted transplantation in children. Study findings and constraints: After one year, T-cell counts and TCRbeta diversity mostly came from new T cells. Elevated TCRbeta diversity at day 60 was traced, in some patients, to surviving recipient T cells and thymic progenitors. Alpha-beta T cells present about two months after transplant were reported to originate from several hundred expanded graft clones.

A TCRbeta library incorporating unique molecular identifiers was prepared. TCRdb passed the PCR reads through MiXCR, listing each CDR3 protein once. The table includes roughly 310,000 distinct CDR3 sequences, approximately 20% detected once. The sequence came from a male patient between 5 and 17 years old who had a stem cell transplant for acute lymphoblastic leukemia, so the T cells may come from the graft donor. The starting material was PBMCs, mostly from graft donor cells, obtained 180 days after TCRalphabeta/CD19-depleted stem cell transplant. The rearrangement joins TRBV28 to TRBJ2-1; TRBD2 aligns across 10 bases. CDR3 amino acids: CASRLAGDYNEQFF. The CDR3 DNA sequence: TGTGCCAGCAGGCTAGCGGGAGACTACAATGAGCAGTTCTTC.